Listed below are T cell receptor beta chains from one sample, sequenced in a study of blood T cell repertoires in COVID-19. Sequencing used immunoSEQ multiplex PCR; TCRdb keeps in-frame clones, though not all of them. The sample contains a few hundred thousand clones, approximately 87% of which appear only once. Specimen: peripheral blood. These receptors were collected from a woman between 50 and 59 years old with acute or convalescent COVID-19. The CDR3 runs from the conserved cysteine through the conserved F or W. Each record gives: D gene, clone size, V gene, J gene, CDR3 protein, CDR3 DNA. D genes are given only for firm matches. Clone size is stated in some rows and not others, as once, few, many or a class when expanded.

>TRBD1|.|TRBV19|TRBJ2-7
CASSKPGQGYEQYF
TGTGCCAGTAGTAAACCGGGACAGGGGTACGAGCAGTACTTC
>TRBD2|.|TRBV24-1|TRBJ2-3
CATSDPGTSGRDTQYF
TGTGCCACCAGCGACCCGGGGACTAGCGGGAGAGATACGCAGTATTTT
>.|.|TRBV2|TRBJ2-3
CASGKGLSTDTQYF
TGTGCCAGCGGAAAGGGACTGAGCACAGATACGCAGTATTTT
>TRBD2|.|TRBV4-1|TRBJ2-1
CASSQRGAGVREQFF
TGCGCCAGCAGCCAGCGGGGAGCGGGAGTTAGGGAGCAGTTCTTC
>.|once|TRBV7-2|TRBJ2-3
CASSLALPDTQYF
TGTGCCAGCAGCTTAGCCCTCCCAGATACGCAGTATTTT
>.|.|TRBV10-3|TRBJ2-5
CATSLNRVQETQYF
TGTGCCACTTCGCTCAACAGGGTCCAAGAGACCCAGTACTTC
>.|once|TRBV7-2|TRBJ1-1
CASSFLLASGTEAFF
TGTGCCAGCAGCTTCCTACTCGCCTCGGGCACTGAAGCTTTCTTT
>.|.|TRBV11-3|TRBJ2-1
CASSSISQGYNEQFF
TGTGCCAGCAGCTCGATCTCACAGGGATACAATGAGCAGTTCTTC
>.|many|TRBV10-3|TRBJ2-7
CAIRTRGDEQYF
TGTGCCATCAGAACCAGGGGCGACGAGCAGTACTTC
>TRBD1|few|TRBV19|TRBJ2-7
CASRPGQGVPYEQYF
TGTGCCAGTAGGCCTGGACAGGGGGTCCCCTACGAGCAGTACTTC
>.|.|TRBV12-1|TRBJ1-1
CASSSTWNTEAFF
TGTGCCAGCAGCTCGACATGGAACACTGAAGCTTTCTTT
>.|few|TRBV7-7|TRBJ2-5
CASSHRPQQVQVYTETQYF
TGTGCCAGCAGCCACCGACCCCAACAGGTTCAGGTTTATACAGAGACCCAGTACTTC
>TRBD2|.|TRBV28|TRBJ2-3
CAGSLGLAADTQYF
TGTGCCGGCAGTCTGGGACTAGCGGCCGATACGCAGTATTTT
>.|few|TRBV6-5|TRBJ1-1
CASTPRVDTEAFF
TGTGCCAGCACCCCACGGGTCGATACTGAAGCTTTCTTT
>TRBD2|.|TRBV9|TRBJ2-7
CASSPRLAGWDEQYF
TGTGCCAGCAGCCCCCGACTAGCGGGCTGGGACGAGCAGTACTTC
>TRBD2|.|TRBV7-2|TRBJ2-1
CASSPLERGGRGVQFF
TGTGCCAGCAGCCCCCTAGAGCGGGGGGGGCGCGGTGTGCAGTTCTTC
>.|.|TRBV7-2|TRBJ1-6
CASSPAGGAFSSPLHF
TGTGCCAGCAGCCCGGCGGGGGGGGCGTTTTCTTCACCCCTCCACTTT
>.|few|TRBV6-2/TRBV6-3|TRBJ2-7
CASSYGTRISYEQYF
TGTGCCAGCAGTTACGGGACAAGGATCTCCTACGAGCAGTACTTC
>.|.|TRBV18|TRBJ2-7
CASSPTGQVYEQYF
TGTGCCAGCTCACCAACGGGACAAGTCTACGAGCAGTACTTC
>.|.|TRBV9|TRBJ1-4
CASNAGRINEKLFF
TGTGCCAGCAACGCGGGACGGATTAATGAAAAACTGTTTTTT
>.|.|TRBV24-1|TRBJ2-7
CATSDFGGYEQYF
TGTGCCACCAGTGATTTCGGGGGCTACGAGCAGTACTTC
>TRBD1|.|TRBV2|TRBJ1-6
CASNGQGTYNSPLHF
TGTGCCAGCAACGGACAGGGAACCTATAATTCACCCCTCCACTTT
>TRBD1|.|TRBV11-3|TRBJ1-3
CASSPRDRGNTIYF
TGTGCCAGCAGCCCGAGGGACAGGGGAAACACCATATATTTT
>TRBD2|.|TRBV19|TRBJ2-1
CASKLAGAYNEQFF
TGTGCCAGCAAACTAGCGGGAGCCTACAATGAGCAGTTCTTC
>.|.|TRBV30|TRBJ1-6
CAWSGTPYNSPLHF
TGTGCCTGGAGTGGGACTCCATATAATTCACCCCTCCACTTT
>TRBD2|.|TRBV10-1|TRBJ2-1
CASSESGTSVEEQFF
TGCGCCAGCAGTGAGTCGGGTACTAGCGTAGAAGAGCAGTTCTTC
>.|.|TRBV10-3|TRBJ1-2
CAITGGDGNYGYTF
TGTGCCATCACCGGGGGAGACGGGAACTATGGCTACACCTTC
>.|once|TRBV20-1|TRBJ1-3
CGALSGNTIYF
TGCGGGGCACTCTCTGGAAACACCATATATTTT
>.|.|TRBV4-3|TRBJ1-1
CASSPGDVPWDEAFF
TGCGCCAGCAGCCCCGGGGATGTTCCCTGGGATGAAGCTTTCTTT
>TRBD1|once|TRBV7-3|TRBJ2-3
CASSVQGVPATDTQYF
TGTGCCAGCAGCGTACAGGGGGTGCCCGCCACAGATACGCAGTATTTT
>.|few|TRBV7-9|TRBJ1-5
CASSLGQNNQPQHF
TGTGCCAGCAGCTTAGGTCAGAACAATCAGCCCCAGCATTTT
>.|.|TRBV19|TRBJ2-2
CASSPHGGGELFF
TGTGCCAGTAGTCCCCACGGTGGTGGGGAGCTGTTTTTT
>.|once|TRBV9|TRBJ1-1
CASSVEVDTEAFF
TGTGCCAGCAGCGTAGAAGTAGACACTGAAGCTTTCTTT
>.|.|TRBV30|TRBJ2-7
CAWSVRGSLFYEQYF
TGTGCCTGGAGTGTAAGGGGCAGCCTCTTCTACGAGCAGTACTTC
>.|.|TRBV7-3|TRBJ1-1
CASSFNHQGAEAFF
TGTGCCAGCAGCTTTAACCACCAGGGCGCTGAAGCTTTCTTT
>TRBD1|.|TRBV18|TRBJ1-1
CASSPRTGADTEAFF
TGTGCCAGCTCACCACGGACAGGGGCGGACACTGAAGCTTTCTTT
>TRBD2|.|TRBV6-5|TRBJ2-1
CASSLSGLEYNEQFF
TGTGCCAGCAGTCTATCGGGACTAGAGTACAATGAGCAGTTCTTC
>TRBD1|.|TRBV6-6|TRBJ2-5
CASSYSGDRGPETQYF
TGTGCCAGCAGTTACTCGGGCGACAGGGGGCCGGAGACCCAGTACTTC